Included here is one T cell receptor (beta chain) sequence, with context. This sample stems from a study of blood T cell repertoires in COVID-19. Study-wide background: Italy, Spain and the United States were the sources of the convalescent and acute COVID-19 samples. The cDNA or gDNA used as material had been derived from T cells, B-cell-depleted T cells, or PBMCs.

In the authors' workflow: The assay estimated nucleated cells by amplifying reference gene primers. Produced via immunoSEQ multiplex PCR; TCRdb's table is partial and in-frame only. That table is the source of V, J and clone size, and D and trimming were worked out from the DNA. Found here are roughly 200,000 clones, 87% of them singletons; the top ten hold approximately 6.2%. Sequencing was performed on peripheral blood. The TCR was taken from a man in his 60s who had recovered from COVID-19.

CDR3: CASHSPQESFDQPQHF. CDR3 nucleotides: TGTGCCAGCCACTCGCCGCAGGAATCTTTCGATCAGCCCCAGCATTTT. The V and J genes are TRBV18 and TRBJ1-5; D is undetermined. V lost 8 bases and J 5 bases, leaving 22 bases between the germline ends. CDR3 length equals 16 residues. Germline V gene data show CDR1 as KGHSH and CDR2 as LQKENI.